This TCR beta chain was sequenced during a study of cytomegalovirus exposure and HLA in healthy donors. On this clone itself: Its antigen is unknown.

General study findings and limits: The likely origin of a cluster of highly shared sequence variants was a sequencing artifact. Fewer N-insertions (relative to the roughly 630-donor mean) were reportedly seen in an Asian-associated ancestry cluster in a later analysis. Three CMV-associated chains proved CMV antigen-specific in vitro. An analysis done earlier found most TCR beta V segments productive about 90% or about 30% of the time.

PCR used 60 Vbeta primers and 13 Jbeta primers. Libraries were prepared by immunoSEQ multiplex PCR; TCRdb keeps only in-frame clonotypes and omits some of them. The sample includes more than 65,000 clones, roughly 74% seen only once; the top ten take more than 9.5%. This receptor was identified in an older woman in good health and CMV-seropositive. Sample: PBMCs.

CDR3 bases: TGCGCCAGCAGCTTGTCTTCCGGAGGCGAGCAGTACTTC. Its protein is CASSLSSGGEQYF. The chain uses TRBV5-1 and TRBJ2-7, with D maybe TRBD2 (5 bases). This CDR3 has 13 residues. Deletions cut 1 base from V and 6 bases from J, with 11 bases between. Germline loops: CDR1 SGHRS, CDR2 YFSETQ.